This T cell receptor (beta chain) was captured in a study of T-cell reconstitution after alpha-beta-depleted transplantation in children. A library of TCRbeta sequences, prepared with unique molecular identifiers, was generated. TCRdb reanalysed the PCR reads using MiXCR and keeps one entry per CDR3 protein. This sample has roughly 200,000 distinct CDR3 sequences, with around 9.5% found just once. This sequence originates from a human donor who donated a stem cell graft to a child with acute lymphoblastic leukemia. The sample was PBMCs from the stem cell graft donor, taken from the stem cell graft.

Here the CDR3 reads CASSQDVGRQDSNYGYTF. The CDR3 DNA reads as TGTGCCAGCAGCCAAGACGTGGGAAGACAGGACTCTAACTATGGCTACACCTTC. The chain joins TRBV4-2 to TRBJ1-2, with D tentatively TRBD1 (6 bases). Per germline, CDR1 LGHNA and CDR2 YNFKEQ. Trimming shortened V by 0 bases and J by 0 bases, and 17 bases separated the two germline ends. This CDR3 is built from 18 residues.